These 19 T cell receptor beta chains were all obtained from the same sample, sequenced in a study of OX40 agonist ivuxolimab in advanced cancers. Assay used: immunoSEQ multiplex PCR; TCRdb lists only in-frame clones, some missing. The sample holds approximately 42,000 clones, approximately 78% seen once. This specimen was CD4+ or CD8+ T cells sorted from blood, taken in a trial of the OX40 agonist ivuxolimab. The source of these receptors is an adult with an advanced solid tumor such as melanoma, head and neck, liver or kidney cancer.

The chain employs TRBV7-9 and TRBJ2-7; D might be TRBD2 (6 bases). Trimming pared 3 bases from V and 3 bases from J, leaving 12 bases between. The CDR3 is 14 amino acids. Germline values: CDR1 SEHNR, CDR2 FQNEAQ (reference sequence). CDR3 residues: CASSFSSVNYEQYF. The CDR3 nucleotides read TGTGCCAGCAGCTTTTCTAGCGTTAACTACGAGCAGTACTTC. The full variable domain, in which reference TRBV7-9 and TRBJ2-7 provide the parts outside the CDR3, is DTGVSQNPRHKITKRGQNVTFRCDPISEHNRLYWYRQTLGQGPEFLTYFQNEAQLEKSRLLSDRFSAERPKGSFSTLEIQRTEQGDSAMYLCASSFSSVNYEQYFGPGTRLTVT.

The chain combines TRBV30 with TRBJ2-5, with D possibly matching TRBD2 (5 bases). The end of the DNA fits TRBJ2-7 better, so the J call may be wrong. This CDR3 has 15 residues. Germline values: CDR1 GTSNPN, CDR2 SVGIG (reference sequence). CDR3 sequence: CAWSVKGVGFYEQYF. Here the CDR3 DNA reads TGTGCCTGGAGTGTAAAGGGAGTAGGGTTTTACGAGCAGTACTTC.

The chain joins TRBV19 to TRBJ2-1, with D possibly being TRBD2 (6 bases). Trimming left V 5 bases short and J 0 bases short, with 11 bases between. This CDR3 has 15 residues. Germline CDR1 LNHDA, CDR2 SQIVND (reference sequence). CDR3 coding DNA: TGTGCCAGTAGTCTTAGCGGAAGCTCCTACAATGAGCAGTTCTTC. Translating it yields CASSLSGSSYNEQFF.

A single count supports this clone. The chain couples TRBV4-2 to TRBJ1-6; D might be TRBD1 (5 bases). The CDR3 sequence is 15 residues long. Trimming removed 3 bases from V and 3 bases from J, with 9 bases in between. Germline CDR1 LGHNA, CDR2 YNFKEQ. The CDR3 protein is CASSQGDSYNSPLHF. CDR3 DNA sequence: TGTGCCAGCAGCCAGGGAGACAGCTATAATTCACCCCTCCACTTT.

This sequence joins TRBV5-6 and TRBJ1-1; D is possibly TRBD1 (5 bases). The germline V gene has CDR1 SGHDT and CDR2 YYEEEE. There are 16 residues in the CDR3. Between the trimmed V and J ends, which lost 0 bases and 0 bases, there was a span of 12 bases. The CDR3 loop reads CASSLEATAMNTEAFF. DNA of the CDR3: TGTGCCAGCAGCTTGGAGGCGACAGCCATGAACACTGAAGCTTTCTTT.

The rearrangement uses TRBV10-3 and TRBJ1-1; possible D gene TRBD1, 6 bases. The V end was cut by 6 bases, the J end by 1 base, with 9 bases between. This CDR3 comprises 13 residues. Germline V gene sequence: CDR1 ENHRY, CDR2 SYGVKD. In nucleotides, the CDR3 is TGTGCCATCAGGGGACAATCGAACACTGAAGCTTTCTTT. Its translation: CAIRGQSNTEAFF.

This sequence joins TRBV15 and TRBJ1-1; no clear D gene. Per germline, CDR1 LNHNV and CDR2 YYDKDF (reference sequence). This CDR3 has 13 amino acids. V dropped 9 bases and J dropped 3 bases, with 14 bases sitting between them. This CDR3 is CATGIGADTEAFF. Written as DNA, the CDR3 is TGTGCCACTGGTATAGGTGCCGACACTGAAGCTTTCTTT.

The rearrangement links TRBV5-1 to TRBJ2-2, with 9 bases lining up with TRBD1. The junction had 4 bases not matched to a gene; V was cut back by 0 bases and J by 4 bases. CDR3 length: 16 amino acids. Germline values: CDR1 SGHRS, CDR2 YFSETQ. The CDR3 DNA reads TGCGCCAGCAGCTTGGTCGGGACAGGGTTCACCGGGGAGCTGTTTTTT. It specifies CASSLVGTGFTGELFF.

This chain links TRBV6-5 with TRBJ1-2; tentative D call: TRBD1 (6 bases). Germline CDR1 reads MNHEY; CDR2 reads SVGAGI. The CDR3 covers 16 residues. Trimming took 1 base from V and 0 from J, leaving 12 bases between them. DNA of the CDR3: TGTGCCAGCAGTTACTACCTAGGGGGAGCTAACTATGGCTACACCTTC. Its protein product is CASSYYLGGANYGYTF.

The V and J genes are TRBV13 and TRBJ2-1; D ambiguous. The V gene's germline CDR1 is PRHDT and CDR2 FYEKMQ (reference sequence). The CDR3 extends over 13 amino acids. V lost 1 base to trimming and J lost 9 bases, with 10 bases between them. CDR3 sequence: CASSLDWLSEQFF. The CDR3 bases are TGTGCCAGCAGCTTAGATTGGCTCAGTGAGCAGTTCTTC.

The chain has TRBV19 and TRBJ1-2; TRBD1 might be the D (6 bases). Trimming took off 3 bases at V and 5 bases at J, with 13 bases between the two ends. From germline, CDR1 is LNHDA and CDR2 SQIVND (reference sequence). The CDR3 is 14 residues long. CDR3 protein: CASSMLDSTYGYTF. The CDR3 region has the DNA TGTGCCAGTAGTATGCTGGACAGTACTTATGGCTACACCTTC. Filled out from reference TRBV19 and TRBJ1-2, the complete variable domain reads DGGITQSPKYLFRKEGQNVTLSCEQNLNHDAMYWYRQDPGQGLRLIYYSQIVNDFQKGDIAEGYSVSREKKESFPLTVTSAQKNPTAFYLCASSMLDSTYGYTFGSGTRLTVV.

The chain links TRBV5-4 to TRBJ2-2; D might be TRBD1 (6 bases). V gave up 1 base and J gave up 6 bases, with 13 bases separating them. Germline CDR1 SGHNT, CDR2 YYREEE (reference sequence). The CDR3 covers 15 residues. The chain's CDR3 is CASSLRGTLPGELFF. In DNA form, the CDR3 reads TGTGCCAGCAGCTTGAGGGGGACCCTTCCCGGGGAGCTGTTTTTT.

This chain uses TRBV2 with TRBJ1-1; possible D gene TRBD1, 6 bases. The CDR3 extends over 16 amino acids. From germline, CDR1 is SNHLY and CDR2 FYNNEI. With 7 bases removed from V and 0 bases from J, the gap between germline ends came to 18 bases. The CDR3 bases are TGTGCCAGCATAAGGTCCAGGACAGCTATGAACACTGAAGCTTTCTTT. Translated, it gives CASIRSRTAMNTEAFF.

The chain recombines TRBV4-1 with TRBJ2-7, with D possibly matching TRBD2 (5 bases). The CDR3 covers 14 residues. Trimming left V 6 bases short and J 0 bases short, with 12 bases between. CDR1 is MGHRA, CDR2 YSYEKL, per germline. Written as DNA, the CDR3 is TGCGCCAGCAGGGAGGTCGCGGACTCCTACGAGCAGTACTTC. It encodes CASREVADSYEQYF.

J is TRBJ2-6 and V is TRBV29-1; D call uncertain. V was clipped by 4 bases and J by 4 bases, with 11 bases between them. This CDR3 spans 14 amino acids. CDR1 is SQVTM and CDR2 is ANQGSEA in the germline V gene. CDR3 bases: TGCAGCGTTGCACTGGTTCCCGGGGCCAACGTCCTGACTTTC. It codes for CSVALVPGANVLTF. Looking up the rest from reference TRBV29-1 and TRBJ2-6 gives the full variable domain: SAVISQKPSRDICQRGTSLTIQCQVDSQVTMMFWYRQQPGQSLTLIATANQGSEATYESGFVIDKFPISRPNLTFSTLTVSNMSPEDSSIYLCSVALVPGANVLTFGAGSRLTVL.

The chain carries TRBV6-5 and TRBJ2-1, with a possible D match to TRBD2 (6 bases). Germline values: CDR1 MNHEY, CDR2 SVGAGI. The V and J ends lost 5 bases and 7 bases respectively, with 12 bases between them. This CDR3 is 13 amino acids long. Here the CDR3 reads CASSDLGGNEQFF. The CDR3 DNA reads TGTGCCAGCAGTGACCTGGGGGGTAATGAGCAGTTCTTC.

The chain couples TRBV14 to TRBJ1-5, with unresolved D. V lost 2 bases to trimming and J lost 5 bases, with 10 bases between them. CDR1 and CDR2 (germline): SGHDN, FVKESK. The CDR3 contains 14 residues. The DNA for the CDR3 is TGTGCCAGCAGCCAACCTGACCCCCATCAGCCCCAGCATTTT. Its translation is CASSQPDPHQPQHF.

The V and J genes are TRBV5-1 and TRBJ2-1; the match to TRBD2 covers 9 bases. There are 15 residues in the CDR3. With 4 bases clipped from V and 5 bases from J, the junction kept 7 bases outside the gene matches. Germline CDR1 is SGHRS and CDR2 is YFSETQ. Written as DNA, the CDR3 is TGCGCCAGCAGCCCAACTAGCGGGTATGACAATGAGCAGTTCTTC. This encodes CASSPTSGYDNEQFF.

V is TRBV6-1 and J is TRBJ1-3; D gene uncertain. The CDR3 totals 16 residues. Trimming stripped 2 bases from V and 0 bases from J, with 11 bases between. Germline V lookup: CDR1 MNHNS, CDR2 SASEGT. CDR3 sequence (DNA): TGTGCCAGCAGTGAACACGTCGGTTCCTCTGGAAACACCATATATTTT. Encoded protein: CASSEHVGSSGNTIYF.